This T cell receptor beta chain is drawn from a study of blood T cell repertoires in COVID-19. Across the study: The study drew acute and convalescent COVID-19 samples from the United States, Italy and Spain.

The V gene's germline CDR1 is SGHDT and CDR2 YYEEEE. The CDR3 has 13 amino acids. Between the trimmed V and J ends, which lost 1 base and 8 bases, there was a span of 12 bases. Original handling: Amplified reference gene primers provided the basis for estimating nucleated cell counts. Method: immunoSEQ multiplex PCR; TCRdb's copy keeps in-frame clones and lacks some. The V and J calls and clone size are taken from that table; D and trimming were inferred from the DNA. The sample lists about 16,000 clones, around 88% occurring once. The chain carries TRBV5-6 and TRBJ1-2; no firm D call. The receptor was derived from a human donor in a cohort sampled during active COVID-19. The sample taken for sequencing was peripheral blood. The CDR3 region has the DNA TGTGCCAGCAGCTTGCGAGGATTCTACGGCTACACCTTC. The encoded protein is CASSLRGFYGYTF.